The 27 T cell receptor beta chains listed next were all sequenced from one sample in a study of blood T cell repertoires in COVID-19. This table comes from immunoSEQ multiplex PCR, and its TCRdb copy is limited to in-frame clones, with some not included. The sample has 350,000 to 450,000 clones, approximately 88% seen once. The sample was peripheral blood. The receptors were gathered from a man aged 40-55 years with acute or convalescent COVID-19.

CDR3 nucleotides: TGCGCCAGCAGCCAAGATTCGAGAGAGGATTACTATGGCTACACCTTC. This codes for CASSQDSREDYYGYTF. The chain joins TRBV4-3 to TRBJ1-2; D is uncertain. The CDR3 has 16 residues. Germline CDR1 is LGHNA and CDR2 is YSLEER. Trimming took off 0 bases at V and 3 bases at J, with 14 bases between the two ends.

CDR3 nucleotides: TGTGCCAGTAGTATAGATCCGAGTATTGAGCAGTTCTTC. Translation: CASSIDPSIEQFF. The chain combines TRBV19 with TRBJ2-1; D is unresolved. CDR1 is LNHDA, CDR2 SQIVND, per germline (reference sequence). The CDR3 contains 13 residues. V was cut by 0 bases and J by 9 bases, with 9 bases left in between.

This rearrangement joins TRBV25-1 to TRBJ2-1, with 11 positions matching TRBD2. This CDR3 is built from 15 residues. V lost 2 bases to trimming and J lost 7 bases; unmatched junction nucleotides: 4. Germline values: CDR1 MGHDK, CDR2 SYGVNS. In DNA form, the CDR3 reads TGTGCCAGCAGTGAACCGGGACTAGCGGTTAATGAGCAGTTCTTC. It specifies CASSEPGLAVNEQFF.

This chain links TRBV12-5 with TRBJ1-3; D not resolved. CDR3 size: 18 residues. Per the germline V gene, CDR1 is LGHNT and CDR2 is FRNRAP. Trimming removed 1 base from V and 0 bases from J, with 16 bases in between. CDR3 bases: TGTGCTAGTGGTTTGGGACCTCCGGAGAAAGACTCTGGAAACACCATATATTTT. This encodes CASGLGPPEKDSGNTIYF.

The chain employs TRBV29-1 and TRBJ1-2; D is ambiguous. Between the trimmed V and J ends, which lost 6 bases and 5 bases, there was a span of 13 bases. The germline gives CDR1 SQVTM, CDR2 ANQGSEA. This CDR3 is built from 12 residues. CDR3 sequence: CSVADREYGYTF. As DNA, the CDR3 is TGCAGCGTGGCTGACCGGGAGTATGGCTACACCTTC.

V and J are TRBV6-5 and TRBJ1-2, with D unclear. Trimming stripped 6 bases from V and 3 bases from J, with 8 bases between. This CDR3 has 12 residues. The V gene's germline CDR1 is MNHEY and CDR2 SVGAGI. In DNA, the CDR3 is TGTGCCAGCAGCCCCAATCACTATGGCTACACCTTC. This gives the protein CASSPNHYGYTF.

V gene TRBV10-3 combines with J gene TRBJ1-4, with 10 bases fitting TRBD1. Germline V CDR1 and CDR2: ENHRY, SYGVKD. J gave up 7 bases and V 6 bases, and 8 bases lay outside the gene matches. This CDR3 is 15 amino acids long. Here the CDR3 DNA reads TGTGCCATCAGCCATCAGACAGGGGGCATTGAAAAACTGTTTTTT. This sequence encodes CAISHQTGGIEKLFF.

This chain links TRBV6-5 with TRBJ2-1; a possible D gene is TRBD2 (5 bases). Germline CDR1 and CDR2: MNHEY and SVGAGI. This CDR3 contains 14 residues. V was clipped by 5 bases and J by 10 bases, with 18 bases between them. The CDR3 DNA is TGTGCCAGCAGTCCTCCCCCTAGCACCATCGAGCAGTTCTTC. Its protein product is CASSPPPSTIEQFF.

V is TRBV24-1 and J is TRBJ2-5, with D maybe TRBD2 (7 bases). V lost 5 bases and J lost 4, with 16 bases in between. CDR1 and CDR2 (germline): KGHDR, SFDVKD. This CDR3 region has 15 residues. The CDR3 coding sequence is TGTGCCACCAGTGTTGGGGGGGGCCGGGGAGAGACCCAGTACTTC. Translated, it gives CATSVGGGRGETQYF.

The V and J genes are TRBV24-1 and TRBJ1-2; D may be TRBD1 (6 bases). V lost 2 bases and J lost 4, with 10 bases in between. The CDR3 covers 14 residues. The V gene's germline CDR1 is KGHDR and CDR2 SFDVKD. The CDR3 bases are TGTGCCACCAGTGATTCGGGGGGGCGCTATGGCTACACCTTC. It yields the protein CATSDSGGRYGYTF.

This clone showed up just a few times. CDR3 sequence reads: CASSQEGALYEKLFF. As DNA, the CDR3 is TGTGCCAGCAGCCAAGAGGGGGCTTTATATGAAAAACTGTTTTTT. The chain is built from TRBV4-2 and TRBJ1-4; D is possibly TRBD1 (6 bases). This CDR3 is built from 15 residues. Trimming took 0 bases from V and 6 from J, leaving 11 bases between them. From germline, CDR1 is LGHNA and CDR2 YNFKEQ.

The gene calls are TRBV9 and TRBJ1-2; a possible D gene is TRBD1 (5 bases). V was trimmed by 6 bases and J by 8 bases, leaving 20 bases between them. Germline CDR1 is SGDLS and CDR2 is YYNGEE. This CDR3 spans 14 amino acids. The CDR3 DNA sequence: TGTGCCAGCAACCTTGACAGCTATACTCAGGGCTACACCTTC. Translation gives CASNLDSYTQGYTF.

The CDR3 region is CASSLFPTGGPYEQYF. In DNA form, the CDR3 reads TGCGCCAGCAGCTTGTTCCCGACAGGGGGACCCTACGAGCAGTACTTC. V and J are TRBV5-1 and TRBJ2-7; 9 nucleotides agree with TRBD1. The germline V gene encodes CDR1 SGHRS and CDR2 YFSETQ. V lost 1 base and J lost 2; bases outside the gene matches: 7. This CDR3 is 16 amino acids long.

This clone was seen many times. CDR3 in DNA: TGCGCCAGCAGCCAAGGTCATGGGACAGAACAAGAGACCCAGTACTTC. Its translation is CASSQGHGTEQETQYF. J is TRBJ2-5 and V is TRBV4-1, with 7 positions matching TRBD1. The CDR3 sequence is 16 residues long. V gave up 1 base and J gave up 2 bases; unmatched junction bases: 7. Per the germline V gene, CDR1 is MGHRA and CDR2 is YSYEKL.

The chain couples TRBV5-1 to TRBJ2-1, with TRBD2 matching 8 bases. Germline CDR1 reads SGHRS; CDR2 reads YFSETQ. This CDR3 spans 16 amino acids. Germline trimming cut 0 bases from V and 4 bases from J; bases unmatched to any gene: 6. The CDR3 DNA sequence: TGCGCCAGCAGCTTGGTATTCTCGGGAGGGTACAATGAGCAGTTCTTC. This gives the protein CASSLVFSGGYNEQFF.

The CDR3 spells CASSPGQVSKSVYEQYF. DNA for the CDR3: TGCGCCAGCAGCCCCGGACAGGTCTCCAAGTCGGTCTACGAGCAGTACTTC. The chain links TRBV4-1 to TRBJ2-7; 7 nucleotides match TRBD1. The trim removed 4 bases at V and 3 bases at J, leaving 15 bases unmatched. The germline CDR1 and CDR2 sequences are MGHRA and YSYEKL. The CDR3 has 17 amino acids.

This clone came up once. The J gene is TRBJ2-4, the V gene TRBV18; 8 bases line up with TRBD1. The CDR3 sequence is 15 residues long. V gave up 2 bases and J gave up 5 bases; unmatched junction bases: 5. Per the germline V gene, CDR1 is KGHSH and CDR2 is LQKENI. The CDR3 bases are TGTGCCAGCTCACCAACGACAGGGGTCGAAAACATTCAGTACTTC. It yields the protein CASSPTTGVENIQYF.

This chain uses TRBV27 with TRBJ2-7, with 10 bases fitting TRBD2. Trimming removed 5 bases from V and 7 bases from J; junction bases left unmatched: 11. Per the germline V gene, CDR1 is MNHEY and CDR2 is SMNVEV (reference sequence). The CDR3 is 15 residues long. The CDR3 is CASSPSSGGPGEQYF. CDR3 nucleotides: TGTGCCAGCAGTCCCTCTAGCGGGGGCCCCGGGGAGCAGTACTTC.

The chain is built from TRBV7-2 and TRBJ2-7, with 7 nucleotides matching TRBD2. Germline CDR1 is SGHTA and CDR2 is FQGNSA. This CDR3 spans 12 amino acids. The CDR3 is CASGTFSYEQYF. Here the CDR3 DNA reads TGTGCGAGCGGGACTTTCTCCTACGAGCAGTACTTC. The complete variable domain, with remaining parts taken from reference TRBV7-2 and TRBJ2-7, reads GAGVSQSPSNKVTEKGKDVELRCDPISGHTALYWYRQSLGQGLEFLIYFQGNSAPDKSGLPSDRFSAERTGGSVSTLTIQRTQQEDSAVYLCASGTFSYEQYFGPGTRLTVT.

This chain joins TRBV6-5 and TRBJ2-2; tentative D call: TRBD1 (6 bases). The CDR3 loop spans 14 amino acids. Germline V CDR1 and CDR2: MNHEY, SVGAGI. V lost 5 bases to trimming and J lost 3 bases, with 10 bases between them. The CDR3 DNA is TGTGCCAGCAGTATCAGGGGATACACCGGGGAGCTGTTTTTT. Translated, it gives CASSIRGYTGELFF.

The genes are TRBV6-2 or TRBV6-3 and TRBJ2-7; a possible D gene is TRBD2 (6 bases). CDR3 size: 16 residues. The germline CDR1 and CDR2 sequences are MNHEY and SVGEGT. The germline V and J ends were trimmed by 2 bases and 7 bases, with 21 bases remaining between them. The CDR3 nucleotides read TGTGCCAGCAGTTACCCGACCGGGACTCTACTCAAAGAGCAGTACTTC. Residues: CASSYPTGTLLKEQYF.

This clone has a single count. The gene calls are TRBV2 and TRBJ1-1; the D is unclear. Germline V gene lookup returns CDR1 SNHLY and CDR2 FYNNEI. This CDR3 contains 13 residues. Between the trimmed V and J ends, which lost 9 bases and 1 base, there was a span of 12 bases. CDR3 DNA: TGTGCCAGTAAGCATGAGGGGAACACTGAAGCTTTCTTT. This codes for CASKHEGNTEAFF.

The rearrangement links TRBV5-5 to TRBJ2-1; TRBD2 aligns across 10 bases. This CDR3 contains 19 residues. Per the germline V gene, CDR1 is SGHKS and CDR2 is YYEKEE (reference sequence). Losses at the gene ends were 5 bases for V and 1 base for J; bases not matched to a gene: 15. CDR3 in amino acids: CASRGLSAGGPGSYNEQFF. The CDR3, as DNA: TGTGCCAGCAGGGGCTTGTCAGCGGGAGGGCCTGGGTCCTACAATGAGCAGTTCTTC.

The rearrangement links TRBV19 to TRBJ2-7, with a weak D call TRBD2 (6 bases). The CDR3 runs 14 residues. The V end lost 6 bases, the J end lost 0 bases, and 12 bases lay between the germline ends. The germline V gene encodes CDR1 LNHDA and CDR2 SQIVND (reference sequence). This CDR3 reads CASSVRGSSYEQYF. As DNA, the CDR3 is TGTGCCAGTAGCGTGCGGGGCAGCTCCTACGAGCAGTACTTC.

The chain combines TRBV7-2 with TRBJ2-3; D is unresolved. Germline-derived CDR1 and CDR2 are SGHTA and FQGNSA. V was cut by 3 bases and J by 2 bases, with 9 bases left in between. The CDR3 runs to 14 residues. CDR3 sequence: CASSFRRVTDTQYF. CDR3 nucleotides: TGTGCCAGCAGCTTTCGAAGAGTCACAGATACGCAGTATTTT. Looking up the rest from reference TRBV7-2 and TRBJ2-3 gives the full variable domain: GAGVSQSPSNKVTEKGKDVELRCDPISGHTALYWYRQSLGQGLEFLIYFQGNSAPDKSGLPSDRFSAERTGGSVSTLTIQRTQQEDSAVYLCASSFRRVTDTQYFGPGTRLTVL.

The chain has TRBV28 and TRBJ2-5, with 9 nucleotides matching TRBD2. This CDR3 has 15 residues. CDR1 is MDHEN and CDR2 is SYDVKM in the germline V gene. J was trimmed by 5 bases and V by 6 bases; bases with no gene match: 10. The CDR3 region has the DNA TGTGCCAGCAGAGGGAGCGGGAGGTATACGGAGACCCAGTACTTC. Translation gives CASRGSGRYTETQYF.

The chain combines TRBV19 with TRBJ2-1; a weak D match, TRBD1 (6 bases). Germline V gene sequence: CDR1 LNHDA, CDR2 SQIVND (reference sequence). This CDR3 has 13 residues. V lost 4 bases and J 5 bases, leaving 9 bases between the germline ends. This CDR3 is CASSKGQNNEQFF. The CDR3 bases are TGTGCCAGTAGTAAAGGACAGAACAATGAGCAGTTCTTC. The complete variable domain, with remaining parts taken from reference TRBV19 and TRBJ2-1, reads DGGITQSPKYLFRKEGQNVTLSCEQNLNHDAMYWYRQDPGQGLRLIYYSQIVNDFQKGDIAEGYSVSREKKESFPLTVTSAQKNPTAFYLCASSKGQNNEQFFGPGTRLTVL.